This T cell receptor beta chain was identified during a study of cytomegalovirus exposure and HLA in healthy donors. This clone was detected a few times. Germline CDR1 reads MGHRA; CDR2 reads YSYEKL. The V gene lost 1 base and the J gene lost 2 bases, with 11 bases spanning the gap. The CDR3 has 15 amino acids. The PCR was carried out with 60 Vbeta primers and 13 Jbeta primers. Using immunoSEQ multiplex PCR, the repertoire was profiled, and TCRdb retains in-frame clones only, with some absent. The table records under 150,000 clones, approximately 70% of them present only once. The receptor was isolated from a woman between 40 and 55 years old in good health and CMV-seronegative. The V call is TRBV4-1, the J call TRBJ1-2; D not certain. Sequences were obtained from PBMCs. The CDR3 bases are TGCGCCAGCAGCCAAGGGCGGGTGAGCAACTATGGCTACACCTTC. This sequence encodes CASSQGRVSNYGYTF.